This TCR beta chain was recorded in a study of Graves' ophthalmopathy and Graves' hyperthyroidism. Study-level points and caveats: The model flagged ophthalmopathy progression at about 71% sensitivity and less than 75% specificity.

This clonotype has a handful of counts. What it recognizes is unknown. Per germline, CDR1 DFQATT and CDR2 SNEGSKA (reference sequence). The CDR3 contains 13 residues. Trimming at V came to 6 bases and at J to 5 bases, leaving 8 bases not matched to a gene. The hyperthyroidism patients had a new diagnosis of under 2 months' duration and were aged 18 to 65. In this cohort, patients with other autoimmune diseases, uncontrolled infections, pregnancy or lactation were excluded. Orbital computed tomography and thyroid ultrasound, along with TRAb, serum thyroxine and clinical symptoms, underpinned diagnosis. CDR3 regions of TCR beta were amplified from RNA transcripts. HTBI primers primed a first-round RT-PCR, and a second-round multiplex PCR followed. TCRdb used MiXCR to reprocess the multiplex PCR reads, holding one entry per CDR3 protein. The sample shows 1 million to 1.3 million distinct CDR3 sequences, 35% to 40% of them seen only once.

Material: peripheral blood or thyroid tissue (not recorded which). The clonotype was recovered from an adult man with Graves' hyperthyroidism. The chain joins TRBV20-1 to TRBJ2-5; TRBD2 agrees at 8 bases. In DNA, the CDR3 is TGCAGTGCAACCACTAGCGGAGGGGAGACCCAGTACTTC. Protein sequence: CSATTSGGETQYF.